A selection of T cell receptor beta chains follows, all from one sample in a study of cytomegalovirus exposure and HLA in healthy donors. The table came from immunoSEQ multiplex PCR; TCRdb's copy has only in-frame clones and leaves some out. This sample has about 180,000 clones, with around four fifths found just once. The sequenced sample consisted of PBMCs. These receptors were obtained from a woman aged 25 to 39 in good health and CMV-seronegative. Both conserved end residues are part of each CDR3. D genes are given only for firm matches.

D gene	V gene	J gene	CDR3 protein
TRBD1	TRBV6-5	TRBJ1-2	CASSYSGQVGYTF
NA	TRBV5-4	TRBJ2-3	CASSPRSLEQATQYF
NA	TRBV19	TRBJ1-6	CASSTAPGNSPLHF
NA	TRBV18	TRBJ2-7	CASSPPGSGVTYEQYF
NA	TRBV18	TRBJ2-5	CASSPYQETQYF
TRBD1	TRBV19	TRBJ1-1	CASAGQGAPGTEAFF
NA	TRBV5-1	TRBJ2-5	CASSETRGGETQYF
TRBD1	TRBV27	TRBJ1-5	CASSSTGGNQPQHF
TRBD1	TRBV5-1	TRBJ2-7	CASSLGQGFTYEQYF
TRBD2	TRBV5-1	TRBJ2-1	CASSSLKAGGWYNEQFF
TRBD1	TRBV4-1	TRBJ1-2	CASSIQTGGYYGYTF
TRBD1	TRBV12-5	TRBJ1-1	CASSLQGMNTEAFF
NA	TRBV6-1	TRBJ1-6	CASTLGRGNSPLHF
NA	TRBV4-1	TRBJ2-7	CASSQVSGALSEQYF
NA	TRBV4-1	TRBJ1-5	CASSPLPPGVLNQPQHF
NA	TRBV7-2	TRBJ2-7	CASSPAYEQYF
NA	TRBV29-1	TRBJ2-7	CSVVGDSYEQYF
TRBD1	TRBV2	TRBJ2-7	CASRLTGAVSYEQYF
TRBD1	TRBV6-1	TRBJ1-6	CASRGDRDSPLHF
NA	TRBV27	TRBJ1-1	CASSLVGGTEAFF
TRBD1	TRBV18	TRBJ1-1	CASSRIPGQGIEAFF
TRBD1	TRBV29-1	TRBJ1-1	CSVEGDSEAFF
TRBD1	TRBV5-1	TRBJ1-2	CASSLALDRVDGYTF
NA	TRBV5-6	TRBJ1-2	CASRVSEGLNYGYTF
TRBD2	TRBV29-1	TRBJ2-1	CSVLGLAGGLSYNEQFF
TRBD2	TRBV6-4	TRBJ2-3	CASSPSGGPTDTQYF
TRBD1	TRBV13	TRBJ1-4	CASSLRDRVPTNEKLFF
TRBD1	TRBV6-5	TRBJ1-6	CASSPGQGLAPLHF
TRBD1	TRBV5-6	TRBJ1-6	CASSPRQGFYSPLHF
TRBD2	TRBV11-2	TRBJ2-3	CASSLVSGTSVSSTDTQYF
TRBD2	TRBV5-6	TRBJ2-3	CASSTHGEGTDTQYF
TRBD2	TRBV2	TRBJ2-3	CASSETRTSGGADTQYF
TRBD1	TRBV2	TRBJ1-5	CASSLQGYQPQHF
TRBD1	TRBV6-6	TRBJ1-1	CASSPQGGGEAFF
TRBD1	TRBV13	TRBJ2-7	CASSQDRWTGEYYEQYF
TRBD1	TRBV25-1	TRBJ1-2	CASSELGGAFGYTF
NA	TRBV4-1	TRBJ2-3	CASSQGRAGLSTDTQYF
NA	TRBV4-3	TRBJ1-1	CASSQEGGRQTEAFF
TRBD1	TRBV28	TRBJ1-4	CASSSPNQGGGEKLFF
TRBD1	TRBV12-5	TRBJ2-7	CASGLLGTGLDEQYF
TRBD1	TRBV27	TRBJ2-7	CASKADRASEQYF
NA	TRBV6-5	TRBJ1-2	CASSLSTGLNGYTF